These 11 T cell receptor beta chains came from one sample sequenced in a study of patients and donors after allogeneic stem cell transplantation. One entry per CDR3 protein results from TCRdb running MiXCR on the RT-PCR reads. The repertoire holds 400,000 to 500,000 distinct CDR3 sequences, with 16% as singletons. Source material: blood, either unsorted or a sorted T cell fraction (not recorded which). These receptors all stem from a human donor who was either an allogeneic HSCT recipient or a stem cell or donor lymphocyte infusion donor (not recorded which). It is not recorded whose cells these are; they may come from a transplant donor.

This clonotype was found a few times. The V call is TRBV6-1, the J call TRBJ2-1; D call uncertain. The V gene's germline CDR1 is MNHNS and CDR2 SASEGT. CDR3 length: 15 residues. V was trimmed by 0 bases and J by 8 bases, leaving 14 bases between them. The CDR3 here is CASSEASWRGDEQFF. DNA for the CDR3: TGTGCCAGCAGTGAAGCCTCATGGCGCGGCGATGAGCAGTTCTTC.

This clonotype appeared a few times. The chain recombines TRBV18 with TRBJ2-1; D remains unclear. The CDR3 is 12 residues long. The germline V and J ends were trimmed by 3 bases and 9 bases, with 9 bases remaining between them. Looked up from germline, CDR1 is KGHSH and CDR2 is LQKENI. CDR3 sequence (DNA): TGTGCCAGCTCACCTAGAAATGGTGAGCAGTTCTTC. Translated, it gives CASSPRNGEQFF.

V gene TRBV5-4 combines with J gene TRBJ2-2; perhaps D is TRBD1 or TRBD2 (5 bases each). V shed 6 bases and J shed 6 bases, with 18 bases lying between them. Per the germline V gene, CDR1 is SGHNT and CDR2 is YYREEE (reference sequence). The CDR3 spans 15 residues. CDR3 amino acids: CASINWGSRAGELFF. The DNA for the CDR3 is TGTGCCAGCATCAATTGGGGGAGTCGGGCCGGGGAGCTGTTTTTT.

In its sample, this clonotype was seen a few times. The chain's CDR3 is CASSADGSTDTQYF. The DNA for the CDR3 is TGCGCCAGCAGCGCTGACGGATCCACAGATACGCAGTATTTT. The chain uses TRBV5-1 and TRBJ2-3; no reliable D call. V was trimmed by 4 bases and J by 2 bases, leaving 11 bases between them. CDR3 size: 14 residues. The germline gives CDR1 SGHRS, CDR2 YFSETQ.

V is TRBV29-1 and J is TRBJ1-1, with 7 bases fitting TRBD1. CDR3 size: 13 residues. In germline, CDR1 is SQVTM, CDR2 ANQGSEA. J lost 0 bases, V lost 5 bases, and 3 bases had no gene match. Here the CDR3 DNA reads TGCAGCGTTTCACAGGGGATGAACACTGAAGCTTTCTTT. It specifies CSVSQGMNTEAFF.

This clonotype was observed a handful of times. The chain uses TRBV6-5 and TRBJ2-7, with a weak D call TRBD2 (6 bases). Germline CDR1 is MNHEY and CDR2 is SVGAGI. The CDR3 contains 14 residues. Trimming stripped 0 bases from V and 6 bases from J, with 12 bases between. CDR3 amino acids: CASSYSSQGLEQYF. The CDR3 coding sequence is TGTGCCAGCAGTTACTCGAGTCAGGGACTCGAGCAGTACTTC.

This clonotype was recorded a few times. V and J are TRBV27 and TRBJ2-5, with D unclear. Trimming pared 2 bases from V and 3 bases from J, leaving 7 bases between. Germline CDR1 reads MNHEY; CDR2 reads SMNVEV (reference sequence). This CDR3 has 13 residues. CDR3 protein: CASSLGRKETQYF. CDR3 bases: TGTGCCAGCAGTTTAGGGCGGAAAGAGACCCAGTACTTC.

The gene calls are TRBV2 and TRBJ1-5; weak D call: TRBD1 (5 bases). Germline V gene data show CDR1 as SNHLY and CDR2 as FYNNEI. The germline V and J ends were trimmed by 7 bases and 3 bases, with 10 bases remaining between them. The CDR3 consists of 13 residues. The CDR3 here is CASTATVNQPQHF. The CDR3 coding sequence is TGTGCCAGCACCGCGACAGTCAATCAGCCCCAGCATTTT. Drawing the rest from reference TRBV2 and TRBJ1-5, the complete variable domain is EPEVTQTPSHQVTQMGQEVILRCVPISNHLYFYWYRQILGQKVEFLVSFYNNEISEKSEIFDDQFSVERPDGSNFTLKIRSTKLEDSAMYFCASTATVNQPQHFGDGTRLSIL.

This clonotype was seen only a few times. CDR3 bases: TGCAGTGCTGTGGGGTCGCCCCTCCACTTT. It translates to CSAVGSPLHF. The rearrangement joins TRBV20-1 to TRBJ1-6; the D is unclear. V was shortened by 5 bases and J by 13 bases, with 9 bases between the two germline ends. The CDR3 covers 10 residues. Germline values: CDR1 DFQATT, CDR2 SNEGSKA (reference sequence).

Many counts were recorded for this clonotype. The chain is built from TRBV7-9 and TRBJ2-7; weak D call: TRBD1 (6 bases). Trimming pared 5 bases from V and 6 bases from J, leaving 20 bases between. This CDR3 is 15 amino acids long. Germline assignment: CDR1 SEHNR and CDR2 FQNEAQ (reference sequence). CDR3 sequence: CASSALRDKAVEQYF. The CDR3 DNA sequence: TGTGCCAGCAGCGCCCTACGGGACAAAGCTGTCGAGCAGTACTTC.

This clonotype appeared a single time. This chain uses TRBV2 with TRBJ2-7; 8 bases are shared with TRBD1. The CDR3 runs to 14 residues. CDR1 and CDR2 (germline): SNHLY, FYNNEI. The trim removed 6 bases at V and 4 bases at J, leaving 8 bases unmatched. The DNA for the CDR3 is TGTGCCAGCAGCGATGACAGGGGATTATACGAGCAGTACTTC. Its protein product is CASSDDRGLYEQYF.